This T cell receptor beta chain appears in the sequencing data of a study of blood T cell repertoires in COVID-19. Study at large: The United States, Italy and Spain supplied acute and convalescent COVID-19 samples. The analysed material was cDNA or gDNA that came from T cells, B-cell-depleted T cells, or PBMCs.

Germline V CDR1 and CDR2: SGHNT, YYREEE (reference sequence). This CDR3 is built from 14 residues. V was clipped by 0 bases and J by 8 bases; unmatched bases: 3. In the original processing: Amplification of reference gene primers provided the estimated nucleated cell counts. The protocol was immunoSEQ multiplex PCR, while the TCRdb copy is restricted to in-frame clones and leaves out a portion. V, J and clone size are those of that table, while D and trimming were read from the DNA. The sample holds approximately 150,000 clones, about 85% seen once. This clonotype originated in a human donor with acute or convalescent COVID-19. The donor label of this sample is uncertain. The rearrangement joins TRBV5-4 to TRBJ2-1; TRBD2 agrees at 9 bases. The sample was peripheral blood. CDR3 sequence reads: CASSLEASGDEQFF. The CDR3 region has the DNA TGTGCCAGCAGCTTGGAAGCTAGCGGGGATGAGCAGTTCTTC.